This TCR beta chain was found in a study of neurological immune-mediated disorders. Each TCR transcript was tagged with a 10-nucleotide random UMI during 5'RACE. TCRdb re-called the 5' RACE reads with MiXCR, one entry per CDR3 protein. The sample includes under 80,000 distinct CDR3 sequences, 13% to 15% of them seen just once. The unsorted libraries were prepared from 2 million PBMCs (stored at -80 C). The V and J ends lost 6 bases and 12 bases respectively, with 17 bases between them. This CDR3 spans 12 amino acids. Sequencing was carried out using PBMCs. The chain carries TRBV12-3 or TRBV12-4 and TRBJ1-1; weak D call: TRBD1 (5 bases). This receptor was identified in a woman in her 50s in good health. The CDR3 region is CASSYWRGPTFF. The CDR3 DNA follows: TGTGCCAGCAGCTACTGGAGGGGCCCGACTTTCTTT.